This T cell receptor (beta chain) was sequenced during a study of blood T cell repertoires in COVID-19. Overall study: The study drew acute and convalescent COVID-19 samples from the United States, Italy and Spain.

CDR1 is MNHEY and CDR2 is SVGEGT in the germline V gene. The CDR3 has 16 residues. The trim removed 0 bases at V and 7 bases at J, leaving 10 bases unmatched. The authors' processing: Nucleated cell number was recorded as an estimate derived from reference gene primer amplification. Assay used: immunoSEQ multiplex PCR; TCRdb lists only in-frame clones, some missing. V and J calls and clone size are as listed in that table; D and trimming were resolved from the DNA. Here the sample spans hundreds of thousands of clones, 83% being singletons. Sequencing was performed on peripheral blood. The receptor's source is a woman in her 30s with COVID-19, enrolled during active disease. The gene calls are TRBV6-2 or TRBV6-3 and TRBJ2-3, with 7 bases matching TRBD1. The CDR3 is CASSYSLRAGGYTQYF. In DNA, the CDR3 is TGTGCCAGCAGTTACTCGCTCCGGGCAGGGGGATATACGCAGTATTTT.